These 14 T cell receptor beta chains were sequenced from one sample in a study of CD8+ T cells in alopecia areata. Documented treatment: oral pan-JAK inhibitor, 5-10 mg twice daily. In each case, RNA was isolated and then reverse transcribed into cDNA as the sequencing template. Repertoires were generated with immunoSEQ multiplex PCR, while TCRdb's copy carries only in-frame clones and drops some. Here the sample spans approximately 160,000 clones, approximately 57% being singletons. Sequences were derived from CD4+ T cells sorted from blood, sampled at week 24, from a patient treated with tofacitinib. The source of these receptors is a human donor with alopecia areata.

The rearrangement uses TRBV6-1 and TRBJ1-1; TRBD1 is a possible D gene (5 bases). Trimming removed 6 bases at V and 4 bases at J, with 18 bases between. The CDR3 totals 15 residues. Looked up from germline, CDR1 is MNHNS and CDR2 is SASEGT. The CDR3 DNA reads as TGTGCCAGCAGACTCATTAGGCAGGGAGGCACTGAAGCTTTCTTT. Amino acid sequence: CASRLIRQGGTEAFF.

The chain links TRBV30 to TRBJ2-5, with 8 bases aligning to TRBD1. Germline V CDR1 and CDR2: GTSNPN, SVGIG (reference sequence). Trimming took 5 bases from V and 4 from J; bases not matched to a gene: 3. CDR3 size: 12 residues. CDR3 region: CAWDRGAETQYF. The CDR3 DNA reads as TGTGCCTGGGACAGGGGCGCAGAGACCCAGTACTTC.

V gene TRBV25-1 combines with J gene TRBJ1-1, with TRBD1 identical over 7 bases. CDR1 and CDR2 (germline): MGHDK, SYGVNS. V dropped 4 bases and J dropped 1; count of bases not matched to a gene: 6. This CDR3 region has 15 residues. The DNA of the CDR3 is TGTGCCAGCAGTGTCCAGGGGGGAGGGAACACTGAAGCTTTCTTT. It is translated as CASSVQGGGNTEAFF. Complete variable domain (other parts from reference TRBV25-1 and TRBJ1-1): EADIYQTPRYLVIGTGKKITLECSQTMGHDKMYWYQQDPGMELHLIHYSYGVNSTEKGDLSSESTVSRIRTEHFPLTLESARPSHTSQYLCASSVQGGGNTEAFFGQGTRLTVV.

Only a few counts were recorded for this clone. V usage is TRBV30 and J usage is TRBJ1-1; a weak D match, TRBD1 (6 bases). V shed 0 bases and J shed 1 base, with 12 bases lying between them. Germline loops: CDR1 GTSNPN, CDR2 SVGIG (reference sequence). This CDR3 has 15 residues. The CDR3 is CAWSVGTLTNTEAFF. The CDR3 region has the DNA TGTGCCTGGAGTGTGGGGACACTGACGAACACTGAAGCTTTCTTT.

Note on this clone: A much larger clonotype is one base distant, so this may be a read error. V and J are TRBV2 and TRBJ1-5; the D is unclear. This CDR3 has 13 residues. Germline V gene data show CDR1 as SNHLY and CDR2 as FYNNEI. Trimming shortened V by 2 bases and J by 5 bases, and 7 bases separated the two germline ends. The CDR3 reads CASSEMGYQPQHF. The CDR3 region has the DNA TGTGCCAGCAGTGAAATGGGCTATCAGCCCCAGCATTTT.

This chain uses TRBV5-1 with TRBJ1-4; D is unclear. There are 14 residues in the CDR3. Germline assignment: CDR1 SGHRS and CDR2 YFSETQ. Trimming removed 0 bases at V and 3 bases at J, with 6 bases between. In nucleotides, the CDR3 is TGCGCCAGCAGCTTGGGAGGGTCTAATGAAAAACTGTTTTTT. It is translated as CASSLGGSNEKLFF.

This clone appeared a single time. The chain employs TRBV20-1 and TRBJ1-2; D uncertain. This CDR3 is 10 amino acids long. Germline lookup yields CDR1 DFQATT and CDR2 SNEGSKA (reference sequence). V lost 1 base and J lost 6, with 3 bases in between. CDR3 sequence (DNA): TGCAGTGCTAGAGGGAATGGCTACACCTTC. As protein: CSARGNGYTF.

In DNA, the CDR3 is TGTGCCTGGAGTTATCAGGGAGGAGAGACCCAGTACTTC. As protein: CAWSYQGGETQYF. V is TRBV30 and J is TRBJ2-5, with a weak D call TRBD2 (6 bases). The length of the CDR3 is 13 residues. Germline-derived CDR1 and CDR2 are GTSNPN and SVGIG (reference sequence). The V end lost 2 bases, the J end lost 4 bases, and 11 bases lay between the germline ends. The full variable domain, its missing parts supplied by reference TRBV30 and TRBJ2-5, is SQTIHQWPATLVQPVGSPLSLECTVEGTSNPNLYWYRQAAGRGLQLLFYSVGIGQISSEVPQNLSASRPQDRQFILSSKKLLLSDSGFYLCAWSYQGGETQYFGPGTRLLVL.

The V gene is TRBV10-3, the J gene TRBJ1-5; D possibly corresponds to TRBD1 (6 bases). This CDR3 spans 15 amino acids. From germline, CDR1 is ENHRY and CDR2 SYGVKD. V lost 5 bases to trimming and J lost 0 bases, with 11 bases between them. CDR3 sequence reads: CAISPGTTSNQPQHF. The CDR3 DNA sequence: TGTGCCATCAGTCCCGGGACAACTAGCAATCAGCCCCAGCATTTT.

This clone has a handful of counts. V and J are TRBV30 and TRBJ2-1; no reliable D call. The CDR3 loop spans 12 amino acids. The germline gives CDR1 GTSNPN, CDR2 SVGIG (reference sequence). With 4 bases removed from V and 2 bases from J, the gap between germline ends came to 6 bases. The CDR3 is CAWTLTYNEQFF. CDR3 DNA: TGTGCCTGGACCCTAACCTACAATGAGCAGTTCTTC.

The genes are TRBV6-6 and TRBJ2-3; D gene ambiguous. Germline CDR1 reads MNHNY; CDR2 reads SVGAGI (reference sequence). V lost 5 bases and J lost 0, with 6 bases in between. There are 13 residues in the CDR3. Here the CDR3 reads CASSLPSTDTQYF. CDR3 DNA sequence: TGTGCCAGCAGTCTCCCTAGCACAGATACGCAGTATTTT.

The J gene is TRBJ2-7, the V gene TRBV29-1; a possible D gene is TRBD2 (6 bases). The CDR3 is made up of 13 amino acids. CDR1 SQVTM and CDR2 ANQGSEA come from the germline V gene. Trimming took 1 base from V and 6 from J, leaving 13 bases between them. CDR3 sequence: CSVEAPVGGEQYF. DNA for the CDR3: TGCAGCGTTGAAGCCCCAGTGGGGGGCGAGCAGTACTTC.

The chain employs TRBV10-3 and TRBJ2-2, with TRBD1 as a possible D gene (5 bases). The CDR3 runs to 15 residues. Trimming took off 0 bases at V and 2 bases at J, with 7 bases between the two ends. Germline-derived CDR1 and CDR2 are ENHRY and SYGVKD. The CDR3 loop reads CAISESWGNTGELFF. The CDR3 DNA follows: TGTGCCATCAGTGAGTCGTGGGGCAACACCGGGGAGCTGTTTTTT.

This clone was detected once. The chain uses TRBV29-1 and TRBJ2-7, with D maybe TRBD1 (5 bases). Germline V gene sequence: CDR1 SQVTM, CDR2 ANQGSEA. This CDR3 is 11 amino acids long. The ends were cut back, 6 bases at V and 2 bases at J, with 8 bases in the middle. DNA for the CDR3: TGCAGCGTAACAGGAACCTACGAGCAGTACTTC. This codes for CSVTGTYEQYF.